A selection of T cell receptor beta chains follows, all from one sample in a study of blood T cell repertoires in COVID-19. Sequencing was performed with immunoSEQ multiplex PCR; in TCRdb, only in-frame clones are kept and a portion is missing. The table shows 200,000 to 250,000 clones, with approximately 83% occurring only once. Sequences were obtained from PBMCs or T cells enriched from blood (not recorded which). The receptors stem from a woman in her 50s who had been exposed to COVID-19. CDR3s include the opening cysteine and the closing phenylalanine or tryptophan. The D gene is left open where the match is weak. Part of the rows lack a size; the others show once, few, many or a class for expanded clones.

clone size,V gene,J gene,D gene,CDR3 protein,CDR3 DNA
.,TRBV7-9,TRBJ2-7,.,CASSLTGQTEWYF,TGTGCCAGCAGCTTAACCGGACAGACGGAGTGGTACTTC
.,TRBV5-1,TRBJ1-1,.,CASNSGGNTEAFF,TGCGCCAGCAACAGCGGGGGGAACACTGAAGCTTTCTTT
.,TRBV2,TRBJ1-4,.,CASSEVVRGREKLFF,TGTGCCAGCAGTGAAGTTGTCAGGGGACGGGAAAAACTGTTTTTT
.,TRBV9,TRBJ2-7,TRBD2,CASSVGLAGTYEQYF,TGTGCCAGCAGCGTGGGACTAGCGGGCACCTACGAGCAATACTTC
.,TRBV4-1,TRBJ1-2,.,CASSQESRTSGYTF,TGCGCCAGCAGCCAAGAATCCCGGACTTCTGGCTACACCTTC
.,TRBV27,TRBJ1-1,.,CASSLSQVNTEAFF,TGTGCCAGCAGTTTATCCCAGGTGAACACTGAAGCTTTCTTT
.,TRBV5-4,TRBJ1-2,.,CASSLSSGALYGYTF,TGTGCCAGCAGCTTGTCGTCAGGGGCTCTCTATGGCTACACCTTC
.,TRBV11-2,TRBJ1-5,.,CASSLTGSGDQPQHF,TGTGCCAGCAGCTTAACGGGAAGTGGAGATCAGCCCCAGCATTTT
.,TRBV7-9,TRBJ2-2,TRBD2,CASSAGLAGANTGELFF,TGTGCCAGCAGCGCGGGACTAGCGGGCGCGAACACCGGGGAGCTGTTTTTT
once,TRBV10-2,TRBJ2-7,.,CATDEGETIEQYF,TGCGCCACTGATGAGGGGGAGACAATCGAGCAGTACTTC
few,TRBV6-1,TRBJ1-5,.,CASSEWWQGFNQPQHF,TGTGCCAGCAGTGAATGGTGGCAGGGCTTCAATCAGCCCCAGCATTTT
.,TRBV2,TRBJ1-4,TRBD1,CASRGTGATNEKLFF,TGTGCCAGCAGAGGGACAGGGGCCACTAATGAAAAACTGTTTTTT
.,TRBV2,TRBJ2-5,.,CASSDSRPGPGETQYF,TGTGCCAGCAGTGATTCGCGCCCCGGCCCGGGAGAGACCCAGTACTTC
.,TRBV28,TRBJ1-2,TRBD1,CASRGDRPLLGYTF,TGTGCCAGCAGGGGGGACAGGCCCTTATTGGGCTACACCTTC
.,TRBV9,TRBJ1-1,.,CASSPRLGSGGAFF,TGTGCCAGCAGCCCCCGTTTAGGCTCCGGAGGGGCTTTCTTT
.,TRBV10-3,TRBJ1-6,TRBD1,CAISEVTGGGSPLHF,TGTGCCATCAGTGAAGTGACAGGGGGCGGTTCACCCCTCCACTTT
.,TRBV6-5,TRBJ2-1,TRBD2,CASSQAGYNEQFF,TGTGCCAGCTCCCAAGCGGGGTACAATGAGCAGTTCTTC
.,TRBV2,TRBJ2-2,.,CASRARVGTNTGELFF,TGTGCCAGCAGGGCGAGGGTAGGGACGAACACCGGGGAGCTGTTTTTT
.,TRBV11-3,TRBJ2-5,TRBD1,CASSSTGGAGETQYF,TGTGCCAGCAGCTCTACAGGGGGCGCGGGGGAGACCCAGTACTTC
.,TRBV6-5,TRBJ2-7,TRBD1,CASSYDRGDEQYF,TGTGCCAGCAGTTACGACAGGGGTGACGAGCAGTACTTC
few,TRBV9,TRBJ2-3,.,CASSVGPAVRSDTQYF,TGTGCCAGCAGCGTAGGGCCAGCGGTTCGGTCAGATACGCAGTATTTT
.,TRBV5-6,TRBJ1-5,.,CASSSGGAGSFQPQHF,TGTGCCAGCAGCTCTGGCGGGGCTGGGTCGTTTCAGCCCCAGCATTTT
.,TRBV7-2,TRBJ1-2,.,CASSSTGTNYGYTF,TGTGCCAGCAGCTCAACCGGGACTAACTATGGCTACACCTTC
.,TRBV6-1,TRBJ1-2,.,CASSEGNSPNYGYTF,TGTGCCAGCAGTGAAGGGAACAGCCCTAACTATGGCTACACCTTC
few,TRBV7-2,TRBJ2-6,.,CASSAQVSSGANVLTF,TGTGCCAGCAGCGCACAGGTGAGCTCTGGGGCCAACGTCCTGACTTTC
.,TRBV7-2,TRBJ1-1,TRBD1,CASSSGQGANTEAFF,TGTGCCAGCAGCTCGGGACAGGGAGCGAACACTGAAGCTTTCTTT
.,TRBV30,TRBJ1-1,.,CAWTTGLGTEAFF,TGTGCCTGGACTACAGGGCTGGGCACTGAAGCTTTCTTT
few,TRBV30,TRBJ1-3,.,CAWSRPGRGSNTIYF,TGTGCCTGGAGTCGCCCTGGCAGAGGGAGTAACACCATATATTTT
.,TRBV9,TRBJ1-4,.,CASSVTPQGRAEKLFF,TGTGCCAGCAGCGTAACCCCACAGGGAAGGGCTGAAAAACTGTTTTTT
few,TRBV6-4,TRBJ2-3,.,CASSAGGTDTQYF,TGTGCCAGCAGCGCTGGGGGGACAGATACGCAGTATTTT